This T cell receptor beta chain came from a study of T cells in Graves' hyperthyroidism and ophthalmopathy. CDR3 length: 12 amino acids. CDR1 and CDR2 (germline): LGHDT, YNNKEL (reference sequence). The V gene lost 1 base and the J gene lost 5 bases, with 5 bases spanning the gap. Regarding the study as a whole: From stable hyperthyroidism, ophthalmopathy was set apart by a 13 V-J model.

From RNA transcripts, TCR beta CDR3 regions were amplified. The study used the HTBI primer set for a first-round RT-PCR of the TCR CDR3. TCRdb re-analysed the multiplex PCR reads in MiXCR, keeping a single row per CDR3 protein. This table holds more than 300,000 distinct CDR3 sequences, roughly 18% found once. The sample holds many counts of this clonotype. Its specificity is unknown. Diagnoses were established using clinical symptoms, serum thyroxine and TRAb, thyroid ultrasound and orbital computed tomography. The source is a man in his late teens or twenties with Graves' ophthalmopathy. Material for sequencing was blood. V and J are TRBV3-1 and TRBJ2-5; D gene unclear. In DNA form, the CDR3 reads TGTGCCAGCAGCCAAGCTGTTGAGACCCAGTACTTC. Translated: CASSQAVETQYF.